These 21 T cell receptor beta chains share one sample of origin, sequenced in a study of T-cell memory formation after mild COVID-19. TCRdb re-analysed the 5' RACE reads in MiXCR, keeping a single row per CDR3 protein. Of a few hundred thousand distinct CDR3 sequences in the sample, approximately 24% were seen once. The specimen sequenced was PBMCs or a T cell subset sorted from them (not recorded which). These receptors all come from an adult woman who had mild COVID-19 (a few samples of this study predate the infection). Cell type and time point are not known.

This clonotype was picked up a small number of times. The rearrangement joins TRBV9 to TRBJ1-2; D is undetermined. The germline V gene encodes CDR1 SGDLS and CDR2 YYNGEE. Trimming removed 0 bases at V and 1 base at J, with 13 bases between. The CDR3 spans 16 residues. CDR3: CASSVGAGPLNYGYTF. Here the CDR3 DNA reads TGTGCCAGCAGCGTAGGCGCGGGTCCCCTTAACTATGGCTACACCTTC. The full variable domain, completed using reference TRBV9 and TRBJ1-2, is DSGVTQTPKHLITATGQRVTLRCSPRSGDLSVYWYQQSLDQGLQFLIQYYNGEERAKGNILERFSAQQFPDLHSELNLSSLELGDSALYFCASSVGAGPLNYGYTFGSGTRLTVV.

This clonotype was seen only a few times. This chain connects TRBV20-1 to TRBJ2-5, with TRBD2 matching 8 bases. J lost 5 bases, V lost 5 bases, and 10 bases had no gene match. This CDR3 has 14 residues. Per the germline V gene, CDR1 is DFQATT and CDR2 is SNEGSKA (reference sequence). The CDR3 here is CSALGRAARETQYF. DNA for the CDR3: TGCAGTGCTCTCGGGAGGGCCGCGAGGGAGACCCAGTACTTC.

This sequence joins TRBV4-1 and TRBJ2-7; tentatively, D is TRBD2 (6 bases). Germline lookup yields CDR1 MGHRA and CDR2 YSYEKL. This CDR3 spans 14 amino acids. V lost 4 bases and J lost 3, with 13 bases in between. In DNA form, the CDR3 reads TGCGCCAGCAGCCCCGACCCAGCGGGCTACGAGCAGTACTTC. Translating gives CASSPDPAGYEQYF.

This clonotype appeared a few times. The chain is built from TRBV12-3 or TRBV12-4 and TRBJ2-2, with no clear D. With 1 base removed from V and 6 bases from J, the gap between germline ends came to 9 bases. The CDR3 totals 14 residues. In nucleotides, the CDR3 is TGTGCCAGCAGTTTAGGCACCTTCGCCGGGGAGCTGTTTTTT. Protein: CASSLGTFAGELFF.

The V and J genes are TRBV29-1 and TRBJ2-4; the D gene could be TRBD1 or TRBD2 (5 bases each). The germline V gene encodes CDR1 SQVTM and CDR2 ANQGSEA. This CDR3 has 17 residues. V was pared by 0 bases and J by 2 bases, with 17 bases between. The CDR3 DNA is TGCAGCGTTGAAGATCCGGGAACAGGTTGGCCCAAAAACATTCAGTACTTC. This codes for CSVEDPGTGWPKNIQYF.

The rearrangement uses TRBV24-1 and TRBJ1-6; D remains unclear. Trimming shortened V by 0 bases and J by 0 bases, and 11 bases separated the two germline ends. The CDR3 runs to 18 residues. The germline CDR1 and CDR2 sequences are KGHDR and SFDVKD. The CDR3 sequence is CATSDLQATSSYNSPLHF. The DNA for the CDR3 is TGTGCCACCAGTGATTTGCAAGCTACGAGCTCCTATAATTCACCCCTCCACTTT.

V is TRBV20-1 and J is TRBJ1-1; the D is unclear. The CDR3 is 12 amino acids. The germline CDR1 and CDR2 sequences are DFQATT and SNEGSKA (reference sequence). V lost 6 bases and J lost 1, with 9 bases in between. The CDR3 region is CSAHSRNTEAFF. In nucleotides, the CDR3 is TGCAGTGCCCACTCCCGGAACACTGAAGCTTTCTTT.

In DNA form, the CDR3 reads TGTGCCAGCAGCAAAACAGGGATAACGAGCGGCTACACCTTC. Translated: CASSKTGITSGYTF. The chain carries TRBV3-1 and TRBJ1-2; TRBD1 is a possible D gene (6 bases). The CDR3 extends over 14 amino acids. V was pared by 5 bases and J by 8 bases, with 18 bases between. Germline V gene data show CDR1 as LGHDT and CDR2 as YNNKEL (reference sequence).

The CDR3 spells CASSDARRPLRGDTQYF. CDR3 nucleotides: TGTGCCAGCAGCGACGCCAGGAGACCCCTACGCGGAGATACGCAGTATTTT. This chain joins TRBV7-3 and TRBJ2-3, with unresolved D. Germline V gene lookup returns CDR1 SGHTA and CDR2 FQGTGA. This CDR3 comprises 17 residues. Between the trimmed V and J ends, which lost 5 bases and 5 bases, there was a span of 23 bases.

The J gene is TRBJ1-1, the V gene TRBV7-9, with 8 nucleotides matching TRBD1. V gave up 1 base and J gave up 1 base; unmatched junction bases: 5. Germline CDR1 SEHNR, CDR2 FQNEAQ (reference sequence). The CDR3 is 16 residues long. The CDR3 DNA sequence: TGTGCCAGCAGCTTAGATGGGACAGGCCCGAACACTGAAGCTTTCTTT. Amino acid sequence: CASSLDGTGPNTEAFF.

The chain is built from TRBV19 and TRBJ1-2; no definite D call. V lost 7 bases and J 2 bases, leaving 11 bases between the germline ends. Germline V gene sequence: CDR1 LNHDA, CDR2 SQIVND (reference sequence). There are 13 residues in the CDR3. The DNA for the CDR3 is TGTGCCAGTAATGAGGAGCGGAACTATGGCTACACCTTC. Encoded protein: CASNEERNYGYTF.

This clonotype was counted ten times or more. This chain links TRBV6-2 or TRBV6-3 with TRBJ2-1, with 11 bases lining up with TRBD2. Unmatched junction bases numbered 5, after V lost 4 bases and J lost 6 bases. Germline lookup yields CDR1 MNHEY and CDR2 SVGEGT. The CDR3 length is 15 residues. Written as DNA, the CDR3 is TGTGCCAGCAGTTCCCGTGGGACTAGCGGCAATGAGCAGTTCTTC. Translating gives CASSSRGTSGNEQFF.

The chain combines TRBV6-4 with TRBJ1-4; D may be TRBD1 (5 bases). The germline V gene encodes CDR1 MRHNA and CDR2 SNTAGT. Between the trimmed V and J ends, which lost 0 bases and 10 bases, there was a span of 12 bases. The CDR3 is made up of 14 amino acids. CDR3 loop: CASSDSRQGGKLFF. CDR3 coding DNA: TGTGCCAGCAGTGACTCTCGGCAGGGAGGAAAACTGTTTTTT.

The chain is built from TRBV4-1 and TRBJ2-7, with 7 bases matching TRBD1. The J segment lost 2 bases and the V segment lost 1 base, leaving 5 bases of the junction unmatched. The CDR3 extends over 15 amino acids. Per germline, CDR1 MGHRA and CDR2 YSYEKL. The CDR3 region has the DNA TGCGCCAGCAGCCAAGGAGGGGGCTTGGCCTACGAGCAGTACTTC. Protein sequence: CASSQGGGLAYEQYF.

This clonotype turned up a few times. J is TRBJ2-7 and V is TRBV24-1; D is tentatively TRBD1 or TRBD2 (5 bases each). The length of the CDR3 is 14 residues. In germline, CDR1 is KGHDR, CDR2 SFDVKD. V lost 4 bases and J 10 bases, leaving 19 bases between the germline ends. The CDR3 is CATSETGTGQVQYF. The CDR3 region has the DNA TGTGCCACCAGTGAAACCGGGACCGGCCAGGTTCAGTACTTC.

This clonotype came up a few times. CDR3 sequence (DNA): TGTGCCAGCATCAGCGGGGCCGGGCAGGGGGCGCGAGAGCAGTACTTC. Protein: CASISGAGQGAREQYF. This chain joins TRBV5-5 and TRBJ2-7, with D perhaps TRBD1 (8 bases). CDR1 is SGHKS and CDR2 is YYEKEE in the germline V gene (reference sequence). The CDR3 extends over 16 amino acids. V shed 6 bases and J shed 7 bases, with 26 bases lying between them.

This clonotype was seen only a few times. The V call is TRBV10-3, the J call TRBJ2-3; 8 bases agree with TRBD1. After removal of 8 bases from V and 2 bases from J, the junction contained 9 bases not matched to a gene. The germline gives CDR1 ENHRY, CDR2 SYGVKD. This CDR3 spans 15 amino acids. The CDR3: CAIRGDRFLTDTQYF. CDR3 in DNA: TGTGCCATCCGCGGGGACAGGTTCCTCACAGATACGCAGTATTTT.

This clonotype was detected a few times. This chain uses TRBV12-3 or TRBV12-4 with TRBJ1-2, with D hard to call. Trimming stripped 5 bases from V and 6 bases from J, with 19 bases between. The CDR3 runs 15 residues. The CDR3 sequence is CASSPTSRTGHGYTF. The CDR3 nucleotides read TGTGCCAGCAGTCCGACTTCCCGGACTGGGCATGGCTACACCTTC.

The rearrangement links TRBV6-5 to TRBJ2-1, with 8 bases lining up with TRBD2. After removal of 6 bases from V and 0 bases from J, the junction contained 7 bases not matched to a gene. CDR3 length: 16 amino acids. Germline V gene sequence: CDR1 MNHEY, CDR2 SVGAGI. The CDR3 DNA follows: TGTGCCAGCAGCCGAGGAAGCGGGAGCTCCTACAATGAGCAGTTCTTC. Encoded protein: CASSRGSGSSYNEQFF.

The V gene is TRBV27, the J gene TRBJ2-7; no reliable D call. This CDR3 region has 14 residues. Germline CDR1 is MNHEY and CDR2 is SMNVEV (reference sequence). Trimming left V 1 base short and J 2 bases short, with 9 bases between. CDR3 sequence reads: CASSLYPGPYEQYF. In DNA, the CDR3 is TGTGCCAGCAGTTTATATCCAGGTCCCTACGAGCAGTACTTC.

CDR3 in DNA: TGTGCCAGCAGTTTAATCCTCTCTGGGGCCAACGTCCTGACTTTC. Amino acids: CASSLILSGANVLTF. The chain couples TRBV12-3 or TRBV12-4 to TRBJ2-6, with D unclear. With 2 bases removed from V and 0 bases from J, the gap between germline ends came to 5 bases. The CDR3 extends over 15 amino acids.